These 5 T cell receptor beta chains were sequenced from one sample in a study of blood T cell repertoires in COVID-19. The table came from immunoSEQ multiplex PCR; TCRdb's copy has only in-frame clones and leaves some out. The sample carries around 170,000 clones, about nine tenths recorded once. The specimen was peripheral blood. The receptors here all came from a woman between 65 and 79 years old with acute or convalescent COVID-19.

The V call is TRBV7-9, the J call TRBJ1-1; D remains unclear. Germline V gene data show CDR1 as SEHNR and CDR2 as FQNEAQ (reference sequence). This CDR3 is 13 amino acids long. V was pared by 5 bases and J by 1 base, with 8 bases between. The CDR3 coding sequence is TGTGCCAGCAGCCCTTACGGGAACACTGAAGCTTTCTTT. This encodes CASSPYGNTEAFF.

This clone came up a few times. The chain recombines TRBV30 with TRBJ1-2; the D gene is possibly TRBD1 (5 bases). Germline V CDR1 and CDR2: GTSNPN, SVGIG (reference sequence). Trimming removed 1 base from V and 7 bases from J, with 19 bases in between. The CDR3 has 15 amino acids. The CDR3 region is CAWSGRGSGTFGYTF. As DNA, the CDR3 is TGTGCCTGGAGTGGGCGGGGCAGCGGAACTTTTGGCTACACCTTC.

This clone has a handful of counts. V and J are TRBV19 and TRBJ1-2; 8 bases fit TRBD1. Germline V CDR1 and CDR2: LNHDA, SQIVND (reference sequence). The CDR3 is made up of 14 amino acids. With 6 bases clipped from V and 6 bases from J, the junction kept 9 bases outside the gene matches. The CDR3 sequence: CASRVSGQVDGYTF. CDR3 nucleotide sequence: TGTGCCAGTAGAGTCTCGGGACAGGTAGATGGCTACACCTTC.

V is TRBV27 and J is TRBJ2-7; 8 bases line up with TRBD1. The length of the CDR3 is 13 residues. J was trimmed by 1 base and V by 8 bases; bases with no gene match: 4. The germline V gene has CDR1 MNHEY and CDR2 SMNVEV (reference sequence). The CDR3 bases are TGTGCCAGCCGAGGGACAGGTTCCTACGAGCAGTACTTC. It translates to CASRGTGSYEQYF.

CDR3 protein: CASSYPTGGGTGELFF. CDR3 sequence (DNA): TGTGCCAGCAGTTACCCTACAGGGGGGGGCACCGGGGAGCTGTTTTTT. The chain is built from TRBV6-5 and TRBJ2-2; D perhaps matches TRBD1 (8 bases). The germline V and J ends were trimmed by 2 bases and 4 bases, with 14 bases remaining between them. The CDR3 totals 16 residues. The germline V gene encodes CDR1 MNHEY and CDR2 SVGAGI.